This TCR beta chain was sequenced during a study of blood T cell repertoires in COVID-19. The CDR3 contains 14 residues. CDR1 is SGHAT, CDR2 FQNNGV, per germline. The V and J ends lost 4 bases and 1 base respectively, with 10 bases between them. Sequencing was performed with immunoSEQ multiplex PCR; in TCRdb, only in-frame clones are kept and a portion is missing. Of about 110,000 clones in the sample, about 91% were seen once. This chain joins TRBV11-2 and TRBJ1-1; TRBD1 might be the D (6 bases). The sequencing input was peripheral blood. The TCR comes from a man in his fifties with active or convalescent COVID-19. The CDR3 loop is CASSSQGGNTEAFF. The CDR3 DNA follows: TGTGCCAGCAGCTCACAGGGCGGGAACACTGAAGCTTTCTTT. Full variable domain (remainder filled in from reference TRBV11-2 and TRBJ1-1): EAGVAQSPRYKIIEKRQSVAFWCNPISGHATLYWYQQILGQGPKLLIQFQNNGVVDDSQLPKDRFSAERLKGVDSTLKIQPAKLEDSAVYLCASSSQGGNTEAFFGQGTRLTVV.